Presented here are 18 T cell receptor beta chains from one specimen sequenced in a study of blood T cell repertoires in COVID-19. Assay: immunoSEQ multiplex PCR; the TCRdb copy retains only in-frame clones and omits some. The table records around 140,000 clones, roughly 80% of them present only once. The sequencing sample was made of peripheral blood. All receptors derive from a middle-aged man with acute or convalescent COVID-19.

This clone was detected only once. The chain uses TRBV30 and TRBJ1-3; D unclear. V gave up 4 bases and J gave up 0 bases, with 10 bases separating them. Germline V lookup: CDR1 GTSNPN, CDR2 SVGIG (reference sequence). The CDR3 is 14 amino acids. CDR3 in DNA: TGTGCCTGGATCCCACTGATCTCTGGAAACACCATATATTTT. Encoded protein: CAWIPLISGNTIYF.

The genes are TRBV7-2 and TRBJ1-6, with D perhaps matching TRBD1 (6 bases). The germline CDR1 and CDR2 sequences are SGHTA and FQGNSA. Trimming removed 2 bases from V and 10 bases from J, with 15 bases in between. This CDR3 comprises 15 residues. The CDR3 protein is CASSLWNRVDSPLHF. The CDR3 region has the DNA TGTGCCAGCAGCTTATGGAACAGGGTGGACTCACCCCTCCACTTT.

CDR3 DNA sequence: TGTGCCAGCAGTGAAGGACAGACCTCTGGAAACACCATATATTTT. It yields the protein CASSEGQTSGNTIYF. This chain connects TRBV6-1 to TRBJ1-3, with a possible D match to TRBD1 (5 bases). Germline-derived CDR1 and CDR2 are MNHNS and SASEGT. Deletions cut 1 base from V and 0 bases from J, with 7 bases between. This CDR3 has 15 residues.

The rearrangement uses TRBV5-1 and TRBJ1-6, with a weak D call TRBD1 (5 bases). V lost 0 bases to trimming and J lost 9 bases, with 13 bases between them. The CDR3 is made up of 15 amino acids. Germline loops: CDR1 SGHRS, CDR2 YFSETQ. The CDR3 region is CASSLDGALGSPLHF. In nucleotides, the CDR3 is TGCGCCAGCAGCTTGGATGGGGCGCTTGGTTCACCCCTCCACTTT.

The rearrangement joins TRBV6-1 to TRBJ2-2; D might be TRBD2 (5 bases). From germline, CDR1 is MNHNS and CDR2 SASEGT. Trimming took 3 bases from V and 2 from J, leaving 10 bases between them. The CDR3 covers 15 residues. CDR3 nucleotides: TGTGCCAGCAGTGAGTCCGGGAAAAACACCGGGGAGCTGTTTTTT. Protein product: CASSESGKNTGELFF.

This clone has just one count. The chain is built from TRBV19 and TRBJ2-2; D is perhaps TRBD2 (6 bases). The V gene's germline CDR1 is LNHDA and CDR2 SQIVND (reference sequence). The V end lost 10 bases, the J end lost 3 bases, and 24 bases lay between the germline ends. CDR3 length equals 17 residues. The CDR3 DNA reads as TGTGCCACTATGCCGCCCCAGGGCAGGGAGGACACCGGGGAGCTGTTTTTT. Its protein product is CATMPPQGREDTGELFF.

The V call is TRBV2, the J call TRBJ2-5, with D possibly matching TRBD2 (6 bases). This CDR3 is built from 13 residues. The germline V and J ends were trimmed by 6 bases and 5 bases, with 13 bases remaining between them. Germline V lookup: CDR1 SNHLY, CDR2 FYNNEI. CDR3 sequence: CASRSGVGETQYF. DNA of the CDR3: TGTGCCAGCAGGTCGGGAGTGGGGGAGACCCAGTACTTC.

V is TRBV2 and J is TRBJ2-7, with TRBD1 identical over 9 bases. This CDR3 has 16 amino acids. Germline V gene data show CDR1 as SNHLY and CDR2 as FYNNEI. Trimming cost V 6 bases and J 3 bases; bases outside gene matches: 12. The CDR3 bases are TGTGCCAGCAGCGGGGGAGGGTCGACAGGGGGCTACGAGCAGTACTTC. Translating it yields CASSGGGSTGGYEQYF.

This rearrangement joins TRBV5-6 to TRBJ1-2, with D perhaps TRBD1 (5 bases). Trimming shortened V by 0 bases and J by 8 bases, and 14 bases separated the two germline ends. CDR3 length equals 14 residues. Germline lookup yields CDR1 SGHDT and CDR2 YYEEEE. This chain's CDR3 is CASSLGGLLPGYTF. The CDR3 nucleotides are TGTGCCAGCAGCTTGGGGGGACTGCTTCCCGGCTACACCTTC.

This clone was recorded once. The V gene is TRBV5-5, the J gene TRBJ1-2; the D gene is possibly TRBD1 (6 bases). With 0 bases removed from V and 4 bases from J, the gap between germline ends came to 13 bases. The CDR3 contains 15 residues. Germline CDR1 reads SGHKS; CDR2 reads YYEKEE (reference sequence). Here the CDR3 DNA reads TGTGCCAGCAGCTTGGGGTTGGGCAGGGGCTATGGCTACACCTTC. It translates to CASSLGLGRGYGYTF.

Only a few counts were recorded for this clone. The V gene is TRBV6-5, the J gene TRBJ2-7; TRBD1 agrees at 7 bases. The CDR3 length is 15 residues. Germline V gives CDR1 MNHEY, CDR2 SVGAGI. The J segment lost 6 bases and the V segment lost 7 bases, leaving 15 bases of the junction unmatched. This chain's CDR3 is CASTHFPDRVGEQYF. The DNA for the CDR3 is TGTGCCAGCACCCATTTTCCCGACAGGGTCGGCGAGCAGTACTTC.

The J gene is TRBJ2-2, the V gene TRBV27, with unresolved D. Between the trimmed V and J ends, which lost 5 bases and 0 bases, there was a span of 4 bases. The V gene's germline CDR1 is MNHEY and CDR2 SMNVEV (reference sequence). The CDR3 sequence is 13 residues long. In DNA, the CDR3 is TGTGCCAGCAGTCCATCGAACACCGGGGAGCTGTTTTTT. Translation gives CASSPSNTGELFF.

V and J are TRBV28 and TRBJ1-1; D might be TRBD1 (6 bases). Germline V gives CDR1 MDHEN, CDR2 SYDVKM. CDR3 length equals 17 residues. Between the trimmed V and J ends, which lost 6 bases and 1 base, there was a span of 21 bases. Here the CDR3 reads CASRYYTLGGANTEAFF. The CDR3 region has the DNA TGTGCCAGCAGATATTACACCCTAGGGGGGGCGAACACTGAAGCTTTCTTT.

The chain employs TRBV6-6 and TRBJ2-7; 10 nucleotides line up with TRBD2. The CDR3 spans 14 residues. The V gene end was trimmed by 6 bases and the J gene end by 2 bases; junction bases not matched to a gene: 4. Germline loops: CDR1 MNHNY, CDR2 SVGAGI (reference sequence). CDR3 protein: CASSFTSGTYEQYV. DNA for the CDR3: TGTGCCAGCAGCTTCACTAGCGGGACCTACGAGCAGTACGTC.

J is TRBJ2-5 and V is TRBV24-1, with 12 nucleotides matching TRBD2. The V gene's germline CDR1 is KGHDR and CDR2 SFDVKD. V lost 5 bases, J lost 2 bases, and 11 bases stayed unmatched. This CDR3 has 18 residues. This CDR3 reads CATSATSGGRLGQETQYF. DNA of the CDR3: TGTGCCACCAGTGCGACTAGCGGGGGTCGATTGGGTCAAGAGACCCAGTACTTC.

This chain connects TRBV24-1 to TRBJ1-2; 7 bases map to TRBD1. The CDR3 totals 17 residues. Germline CDR1 and CDR2: KGHDR and SFDVKD. Trimming removed 3 bases from V and 4 bases from J; junction bases left unmatched: 13. The CDR3 region is CATSDPMTPGQSYGYTF. CDR3 nucleotides: TGTGCCACCAGTGATCCGATGACCCCGGGACAGTCCTATGGCTACACCTTC.

This sequence joins TRBV4-2 and TRBJ1-1; possible D gene TRBD1, 5 bases. CDR1 and CDR2 from the germline V gene are LGHNA and YNFKEQ. Trimming pared 3 bases from V and 4 bases from J, leaving 15 bases between. The CDR3 loop spans 15 amino acids. The CDR3, as DNA: TGTGCCAGCAGCCACCTAAATGGGGGGGGCACTGAAGCTTTCTTT. As protein: CASSHLNGGGTEAFF.

The rearrangement links TRBV27 to TRBJ2-7; D is perhaps TRBD2 (6 bases). This CDR3 has 15 amino acids. Germline V gene data show CDR1 as MNHEY and CDR2 as SMNVEV (reference sequence). V was shortened by 5 bases and J by 3 bases, with 17 bases between the two germline ends. Written as DNA, the CDR3 is TGTGCCAGCAGTGGGGATTCGCGGGGTCGCTACGAGCAGTACTTC. This sequence encodes CASSGDSRGRYEQYF.